This T cell receptor beta chain appears in the sequencing data of a study of early T cells in non-severe SARS-CoV-2 infection. Via MiXCR, TCRdb re-called the 5' RACE reads, giving one row per CDR3 protein. The sample holds 100,000 to 120,000 distinct CDR3 sequences; around 13% are singletons and the top ten take approximately 4%. This clonotype was counted many times. CDR3 length: 12 residues. CDR1 and CDR2 (germline): DFQATT, SNEGSKA (reference sequence). With 3 bases clipped from V and 6 bases from J, the junction kept 1 base outside the gene matches. Sequencing used whole blood, obtained at baseline. The genes are TRBV20-1 and TRBJ2-1; 8 bases are shared with TRBD2. This sequence was found in an adult who was a healthcare worker with PCR-confirmed SARS-CoV-2 infection or an uninfected control (not recorded which). The DNA for the CDR3 is TGCAGTGCTAGCGGGAGGGCCAATGAGCAGTTCTTC. It is translated as CSASGRANEQFF.